This T cell receptor beta chain was observed in a study of cytomegalovirus exposure and HLA in healthy donors. Study outcomes and limitations: The only immune exposure information that was available was CMV serostatus. Most TCRs appeared rarely, but some public TCRs recurred in many donors.

A multiplex PCR was run with 60 Vbeta primers and 13 Jbeta primers. The data were produced by immunoSEQ multiplex PCR, yet TCRdb's version contains in-frame clones alone and is incomplete. The sample consists of some 170,000 clones, roughly four fifths of them appearing once. Germline V CDR1 and CDR2: SGHTS, YDEGEE. This CDR3 has 15 residues. Trimming cost V 0 bases and J 6 bases, with 15 bases left between them. In regard to this clone: What it binds is unknown.

Healthy bone marrow donors made up the donors. The genes are TRBV5-8 and TRBJ1-1; D uncertain. The sequence was collected from a woman between 18 and 30 years old in good health and CMV-seronegative. The sequenced material came from PBMCs. The CDR3 here is CASSLVRLGVSEAFF. As DNA, the CDR3 is TGTGCCAGCAGCTTGGTTCGCTTGGGCGTGTCTGAAGCTTTCTTT.